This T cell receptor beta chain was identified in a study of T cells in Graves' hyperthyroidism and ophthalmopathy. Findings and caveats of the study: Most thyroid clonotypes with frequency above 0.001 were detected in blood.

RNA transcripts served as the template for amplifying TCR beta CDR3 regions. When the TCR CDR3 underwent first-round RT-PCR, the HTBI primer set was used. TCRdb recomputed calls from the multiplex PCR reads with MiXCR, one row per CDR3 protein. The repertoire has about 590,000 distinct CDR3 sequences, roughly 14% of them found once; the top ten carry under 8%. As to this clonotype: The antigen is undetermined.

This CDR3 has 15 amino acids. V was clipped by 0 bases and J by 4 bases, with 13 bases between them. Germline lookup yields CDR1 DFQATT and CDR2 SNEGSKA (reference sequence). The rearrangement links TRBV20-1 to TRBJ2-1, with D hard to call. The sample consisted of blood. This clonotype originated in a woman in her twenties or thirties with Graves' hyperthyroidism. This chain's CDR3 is CSARDGSGLYNEQFF. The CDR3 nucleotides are TGCAGTGCTAGAGATGGGTCCGGGCTTTACAATGAGCAGTTCTTC.